This T cell receptor (beta chain) was retrieved from a study of PD-L1 blockade in urothelial cancer. The time point: pretreatment peripheral blood. Libraries were prepared by immunoSEQ multiplex PCR; TCRdb keeps only in-frame clonotypes and omits some of them. The table has fewer than 45,000 clones, around 82% seen once. The CDR3 is 14 residues long. V was cut by 6 bases and J by 0 bases, with 9 bases left in between. Germline CDR1 SNHLY, CDR2 FYNNEI. This TCR was recovered from a man in his 60s with urothelial cancer. This chain joins TRBV2 and TRBJ2-1; a possible D gene is TRBD2 (5 bases). Here the sequenced sample was PBMCs, taken around atezolizumab (anti-PD-L1) treatment. The CDR3 bases are TGTGCCAGCAGAAGCGGAAGCTCCTACAATGAGCAGTTCTTC. This gives the protein CASRSGSSYNEQFF.